The sequence of this TCR beta chain was determined in a study of vaccination and CD4 T cells after COVID-19. In regard to this clonotype: Its antigen is currently unknown.

The Oncomine TCR Beta short-read assay was applied to DNA of cultured CD4+ T cells. From the PCR reads, TCRdb called clonotypes with MiXCR, one entry per CDR3 protein. The table includes some 16,000 distinct CDR3 sequences, 50% detected once. Regarding treatment: approximately 11-day PBMC culture with coronavirus spike peptide pools or control peptides (ViraFEST assay). T cells were expanded with peptide pools, and expanded clonotypes were identified by TCR sequencing. This CDR3 is built from 12 residues. Deletions cut 2 bases from V and 0 bases from J, with 1 base between. Germline V gene lookup returns CDR1 MDHEN and CDR2 SYDVKM.

V and J are TRBV28 and TRBJ1-1; no clear D gene. This receptor was obtained from a human donor who had recovered from COVID-19. Sequencing input: CD4+ T cells from blood, cultured in vitro. CDR3 DNA: TGTGCCAGCAGTTTAATGAACACTGAAGCTTTCTTT. This translates into CASSLMNTEAFF.